This T cell receptor (beta chain) is from a study of blood T cell repertoires in COVID-19. Background on the study: COVID-19 samples, acute and convalescent, were from the United States, Italy and Spain. T cells, B-cell-depleted T cells, or PBMCs provided the cDNA or gDNA that served as material.

V lost 3 bases, J lost 7 bases, and 9 bases stayed unmatched. Germline V lookup: CDR1 SGHTA, CDR2 FQGNSA. This CDR3 has 15 residues. In the study's own analysis: Estimated nucleated cell counts came from reference gene primer amplification. The repertoire was sequenced with immunoSEQ multiplex PCR; TCRdb's copy has only in-frame clones and lacks some. The DNA gave D and trimming, while V, J and clone size come from that table. The sample lists around 180,000 clones; roughly 88% were seen once. Input material: peripheral blood. The origin of this receptor is a man in his 60s with acute or convalescent COVID-19. V is TRBV7-2 and J is TRBJ2-1, with TRBD2 matching over 7 bases. The CDR3 DNA follows: TGTGCCAGCAGCTTTGGAAGCGGGATAGGGAATGAGCAGTTCTTC. Its translation: CASSFGSGIGNEQFF.